This T cell receptor beta chain was found in a study of shared clonotypes between healthy human individuals. Overall study findings and caveats: Naive subsets tended to show greater estimated richness than memory subsets.

Details on this clone: No antigen is known for it.

Naive-designated CD8 cells lacked CD45RO, were positively enriched for CCR7, and omitted terminally differentiated effector memory CD45RA+ cells. Here immunoSEQ multiplex PCR was the method, and the copy in TCRdb shows in-frame clones only, minus some. The data hold hundreds of thousands of clones, with approximately 96% observed a single time. This CDR3 is 14 amino acids long. Germline CDR1 SEHNR, CDR2 FQNEAQ (reference sequence). V was cut by 1 base and J by 4 bases, with 11 bases left in between. The TCR comes from a woman younger than 45 in good health. The V gene is TRBV7-9, the J gene TRBJ2-7; no reliable D call. The sample consisted of naive CD8+ T cells sorted from blood. The CDR3 sequence: CASSLDSVGYEQYF. For the CDR3, the DNA is TGTGCCAGCAGCTTAGATTCCGTTGGGTACGAGCAGTACTTC.